The present entry profiles one T cell receptor beta chain with its context. The antigen is unknown. This entry belongs to a study of vaccination effects on CD4 cells after COVID-19. General study results and limits: Marked clonal contraction was seen late after vaccination (in both infection- and vaccine-induced clones).

Trimming shortened V by 1 base and J by 6 bases, and 13 bases separated the two germline ends. The CDR3 consists of 15 residues. Germline-derived CDR1 and CDR2 are SGHRS and YFSETQ. The culture ran for roughly 10 days before CD4+ T cells were isolated. A half-volume exchange with IL-2 medium occurred on days 3 and 7. Some clones are missing from TCRdb's copy, which holds only in-frame ones; the method was immunoSEQ multiplex PCR. The sample consists of about 58,000 clones, more than 60% of them appearing once. The sample consisted of CD4+ T cells from PBMCs cultured without peptide, taken before COVID-19 vaccination. The genes are TRBV5-1 and TRBJ2-2, with D perhaps TRBD1 (5 bases). The origin of this receptor is a human donor who received a COVID-19 vaccine. The CDR3 coding sequence is TGCGCCAGCAGCTTGTTAGGGGTTTCAGCCGGGGAGCTGTTTTTT. Its translation is CASSLLGVSAGELFF.